This T cell receptor beta chain is drawn from a study of T cells after yellow fever vaccination. This clonotype is medium-sized. A universal primer site and UMIs were added as TCR cDNA was made by 5'RACE template switching. TCRdb used MiXCR to reprocess the 5' RACE reads, holding one entry per CDR3 protein. The table records about 4,800 distinct CDR3 sequences, about 7.1% of them present only once. V gave up 5 bases and J gave up 1 base, with 12 bases separating them. The length of the CDR3 is 13 residues. Per the germline V gene, CDR1 is SQVTM and CDR2 is ANQGSEA. The receptor's source is a young man who received the YFV17D yellow fever vaccine. V is TRBV29-1 and J is TRBJ2-7; D unresolved. The sequencing here drew on PBMCs, either bulk or a sorted T-cell subset (CD4+, CD8+, memory, or dextramer-sorted; not recorded which), taken 15 days after the yellow fever booster vaccination. Here the CDR3 DNA reads TGCAGCGTTAGAGATTGGGTGTCCTACGAGCAGTACTTC. Its protein product is CSVRDWVSYEQYF.